A selection of T cell receptor beta chains follows, all from one sample in a study of control samples from healthy donors and cancer patients. TCRdb's copy holds only in-frame clones and misses some; the assay was immunoSEQ multiplex PCR. The sample has 90,000 to 100,000 clones, 70% to 80% seen once. The sample taken for sequencing was blood. The receptors were gathered from a woman aged 30 to 39 in good health. Both conserved end residues are part of each CDR3. D genes are given only for firm matches. Clone size is shown for a subset of rows, as once, few, many or a class of expanded clone.

D	size	V	length	J	DNA	CDR3
TRBD2	-	TRBV5-4	16	TRBJ2-1	TGTGCCAGCAGCTTGGGCGGGGGGAGCTCCTACAATGAGCAGTTCTTC	CASSLGGGSSYNEQFF
TRBD1	-	TRBV23-1	15	TRBJ1-2	TGCGCCAGCAGCACAGGGGCCCTTACCGATTATGGCTACACCTTC	CASSTGALTDYGYTF
-	-	TRBV5-6	15	TRBJ2-4	TGTGCCAGCCATACCCTGGCAAAGGGCAAAAACATTCAGTACTTC	CASHTLAKGKNIQYF
-	once	TRBV12-3/TRBV12-4	13	TRBJ1-1	TGTGCCAGCAGCCGAGGACAGAACACTGAAGCTTTCTTT	CASSRGQNTEAFF
-	once	TRBV12-5	12	TRBJ2-7	TGTGCTAGCGATCGGGATGGGTACGAGCAGTACTTC	CASDRDGYEQYF
TRBD1	-	TRBV28	13	TRBJ2-7	TGTGCCAGCAGTGGGACAGGGGGCTACGAGCAGTACTTC	CASSGTGGYEQYF
-	few	TRBV19	12	TRBJ1-4	TGTGCCAGTAGTGCACATAATGAAAAACTGTTTTTT	CASSAHNEKLFF
-	-	TRBV9	13	TRBJ2-3	TGTGCCAGCAACAAAGAAGGGATGGATACGCAGTATTTT	CASNKEGMDTQYF
TRBD1	-	TRBV5-1	15	TRBJ2-5	TGCGCCAGCAGCATACTCCCGACAGGGCAAGAGACCCAGTACTTC	CASSILPTGQETQYF
-	-	TRBV27	14	TRBJ2-7	TGTGCCAGCAGTGCCTACAGGGCGTCCTACGAGCAGTACTTC	CASSAYRASYEQYF
-	-	TRBV12-2	14	TRBJ1-4	TGTGCAAGTCGCTCCGGACAGGGCGGGGAAAAACTGTTTTTT	CASRSGQGGEKLFF
TRBD1	-	TRBV2	13	TRBJ2-7	TGTGCCAGTTGGGACAGGGTAAGCTTCGAGCAGTACTTC	CASWDRVSFEQYF
-	-	TRBV3-1/TRBV3-2	14	TRBJ1-2	TGTGCCAGCAGCCCTCTACCTGGAAACTATGGCTACACCTTC	CASSPLPGNYGYTF
TRBD1	-	TRBV4-1	16	TRBJ1-2	TGCGCCAGCAGCCTTGCCGGGACAGGGTATAACTATGGCTACACCTTC	CASSLAGTGYNYGYTF
-	-	TRBV6-2/TRBV6-3	12	TRBJ2-3	TGTGCCAGCAGTCAAACCACAGATACGCAGTATTTT	CASSQTTDTQYF
-	-	TRBV2	13	TRBJ1-4	TGTGCCAGCAGTGTAGGGAACGATGAAAAACTGTTTTTT	CASSVGNDEKLFF
-	-	TRBV6-1	14	TRBJ2-7	TGTGCCAGCAGTGAAGTGTACTTTCAGGACGAGCAGTACTTC	CASSEVYFQDEQYF
TRBD1	once	TRBV6-5	14	TRBJ2-7	TGTGCCAGCAGTTTAAGACAGGGCCCTATGGAGCAGTACTTC	CASSLRQGPMEQYF
-	-	TRBV2	13	TRBJ1-1	TGTGCCAGCCAAACAGGAGGAGGCACTGAAGCTTTCTTT	CASQTGGGTEAFF
-	-	TRBV18	13	TRBJ1-3	TGTGCCAGCTCACCGTTCTCTGGAAACACCATATATTTT	CASSPFSGNTIYF
-	-	TRBV11-2	17	TRBJ1-4	TGTGCCAGCACCCCCATCGGTCGGGGACACCAGGATGAAAAACTGTTTTTT	CASTPIGRGHQDEKLFF
-	once	TRBV6-2/TRBV6-3	13	TRBJ1-1	TGTGCCAGCAGTTACTCAGCGAACACTGAAGCTTTCTTT	CASSYSANTEAFF
-	-	TRBV7-2	13	TRBJ2-7	TGTGCCAGCAGCTTCGGCAGGGTCTACGAGCAGTACTTC	CASSFGRVYEQYF
-	-	TRBV23-1	15	TRBJ1-5	TGCGCCAGCAGCCCCTCGGGGTCGGGCAATCAGCCCCAGCATTTT	CASSPSGSGNQPQHF
-	-	TRBV21-1	18	TRBJ1-3	TGTGCCGGACCGTCCCTCCGGGACAGGGGAAAAACTGGAAACACCATATATTTT	CAGPSLRDRGKTGNTIYF
-	-	TRBV7-3	15	TRBJ2-2	TGTGCCAGCAGCCTCGGGGCGGCGAACACCGGGGAGCTGTTTTTT	CASSLGAANTGELFF